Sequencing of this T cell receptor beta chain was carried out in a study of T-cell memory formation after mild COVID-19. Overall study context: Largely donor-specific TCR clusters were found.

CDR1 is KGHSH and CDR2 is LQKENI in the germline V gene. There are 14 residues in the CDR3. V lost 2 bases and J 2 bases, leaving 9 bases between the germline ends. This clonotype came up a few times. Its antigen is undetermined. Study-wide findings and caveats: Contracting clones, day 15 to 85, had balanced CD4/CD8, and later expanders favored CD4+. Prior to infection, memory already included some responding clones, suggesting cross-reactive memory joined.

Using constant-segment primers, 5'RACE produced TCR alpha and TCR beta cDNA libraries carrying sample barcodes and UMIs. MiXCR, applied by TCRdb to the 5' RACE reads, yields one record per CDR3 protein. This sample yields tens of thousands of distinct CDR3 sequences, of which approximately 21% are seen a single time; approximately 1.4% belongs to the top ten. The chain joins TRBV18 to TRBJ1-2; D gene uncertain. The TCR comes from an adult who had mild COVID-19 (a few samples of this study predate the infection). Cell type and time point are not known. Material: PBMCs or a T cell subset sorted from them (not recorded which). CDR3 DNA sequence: TGTGCCAGCTCACCAGGGTCTGGGAACTATGGCTACACCTTC. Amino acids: CASSPGSGNYGYTF.